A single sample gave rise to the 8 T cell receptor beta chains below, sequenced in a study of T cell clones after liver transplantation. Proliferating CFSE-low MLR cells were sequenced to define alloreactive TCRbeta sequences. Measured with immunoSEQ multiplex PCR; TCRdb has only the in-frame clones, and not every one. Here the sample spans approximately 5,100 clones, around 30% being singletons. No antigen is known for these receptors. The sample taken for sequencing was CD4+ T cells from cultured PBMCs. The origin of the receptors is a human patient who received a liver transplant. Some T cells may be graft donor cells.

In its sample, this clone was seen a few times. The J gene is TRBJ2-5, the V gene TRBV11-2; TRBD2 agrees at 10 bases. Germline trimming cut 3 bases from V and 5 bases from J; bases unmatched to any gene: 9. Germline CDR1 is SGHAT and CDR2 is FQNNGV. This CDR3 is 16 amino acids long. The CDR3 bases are TGTGCCAGCAGCTTGGGGCTAGCGGGAGCTGGGGAGACCCAGTACTTC. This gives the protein CASSLGLAGAGETQYF.

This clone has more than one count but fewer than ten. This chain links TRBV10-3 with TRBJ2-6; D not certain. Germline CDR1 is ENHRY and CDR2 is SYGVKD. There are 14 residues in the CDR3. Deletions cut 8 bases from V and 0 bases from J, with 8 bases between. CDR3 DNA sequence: TGTGCCATCCGCGACGCCTCTGGGGCCAACGTCCTGACTTTC. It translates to CAIRDASGANVLTF.

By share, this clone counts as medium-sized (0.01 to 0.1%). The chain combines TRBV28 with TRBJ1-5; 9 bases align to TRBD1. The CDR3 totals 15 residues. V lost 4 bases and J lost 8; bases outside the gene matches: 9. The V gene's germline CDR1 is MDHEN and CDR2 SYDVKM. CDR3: CASSSSGTGYKPQHF. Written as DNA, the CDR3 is TGTGCCAGCAGTTCCTCCGGGACAGGGTATAAGCCCCAGCATTTT.

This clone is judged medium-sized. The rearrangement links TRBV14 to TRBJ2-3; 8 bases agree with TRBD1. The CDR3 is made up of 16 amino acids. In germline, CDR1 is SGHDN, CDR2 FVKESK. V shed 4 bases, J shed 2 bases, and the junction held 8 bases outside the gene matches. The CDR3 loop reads CASSPGQGRDTDTQYF. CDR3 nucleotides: TGTGCCAGCAGCCCTGGACAGGGAAGGGACACAGATACGCAGTATTTT.

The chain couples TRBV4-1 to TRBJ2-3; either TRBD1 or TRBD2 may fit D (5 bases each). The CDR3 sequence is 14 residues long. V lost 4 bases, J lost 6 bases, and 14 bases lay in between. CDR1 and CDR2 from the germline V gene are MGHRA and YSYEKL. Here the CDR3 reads CASSPGTWTDTQYF. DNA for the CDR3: TGCGCCAGCAGCCCGGGGACCTGGACGGATACGCAGTATTTT.

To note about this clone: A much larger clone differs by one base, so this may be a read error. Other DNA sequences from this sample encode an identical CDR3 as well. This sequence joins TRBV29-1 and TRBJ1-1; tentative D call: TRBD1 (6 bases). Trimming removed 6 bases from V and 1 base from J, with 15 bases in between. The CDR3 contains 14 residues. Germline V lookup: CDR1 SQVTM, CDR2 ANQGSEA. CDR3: CSVGMTGGNTEAFF. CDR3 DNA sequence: TGCAGCGTGGGTATGACAGGAGGGAACACTGAAGCTTTCTTT.

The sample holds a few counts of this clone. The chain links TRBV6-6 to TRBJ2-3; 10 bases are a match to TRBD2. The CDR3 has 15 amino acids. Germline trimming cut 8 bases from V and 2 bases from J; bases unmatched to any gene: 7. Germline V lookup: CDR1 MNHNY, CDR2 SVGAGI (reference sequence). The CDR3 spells CASSISGRPTDTQYF. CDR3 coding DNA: TGTGCCAGCTCAATTAGCGGGAGGCCCACAGATACGCAGTATTTT.

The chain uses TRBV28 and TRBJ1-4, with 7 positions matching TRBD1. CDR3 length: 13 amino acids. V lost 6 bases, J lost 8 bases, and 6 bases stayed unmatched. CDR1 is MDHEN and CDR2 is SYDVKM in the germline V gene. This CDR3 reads CASSTGVWEKLFF. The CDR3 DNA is TGTGCCAGCAGCACAGGGGTCTGGGAAAAACTGTTTTTT.